This T cell receptor beta chain was captured in a study of shared clonotypes between healthy human individuals. Using immunoSEQ multiplex PCR, the repertoire was profiled, and TCRdb retains in-frame clones only, with some absent. Of 490,000 or so clones detected, 70% to 85% appear once; the ten largest clones hold about 12%. Trimming removed 5 bases at V and 3 bases at J, with 16 bases between. In germline, CDR1 is SGHTA, CDR2 FQGNSA. The CDR3 is made up of 15 amino acids. The sequenced material came from PBMCs. The chain has TRBV7-2 and TRBJ1-1; a possible D gene is TRBD1 (6 bases). This receptor was identified in a woman aged 40 to 50 in good health. Some clones in this sample may be carry-over from other donors' samples. The CDR3 DNA is TGTGCCAGCAGCCACGGGGGTAGGGGGTACACTGAAGCTTTCTTT. Amino acid sequence: CASSHGGRGYTEAFF.